The 24 T cell receptor beta chains in this list originate from one sample, sequenced in a study of spatial heterogeneity in lung cancer. Time point reported: blood at routine non-recurrence follow-up after resection. TCRdb reprocessed the 5' RACE reads via MiXCR and lists one record per CDR3 protein. This table holds about 16,000 distinct CDR3 sequences, 6.3% found once. This material consisted of PBMCs, taken at follow-up. The receptor set was obtained from a male donor with early-stage non-small cell lung cancer.

This clonotype was seen ten or more times. The chain has TRBV12-3 or TRBV12-4 and TRBJ2-1; 8 bases are shared with TRBD2. Trimming cost V 6 bases and J 6 bases; bases outside gene matches: 7. The CDR3 covers 14 residues. The CDR3 DNA reads as TGTGCCAGCAGGATAGCGGGAATCGCCAATGAGCAGTTCTTC. Translation gives CASRIAGIANEQFF.

The chain combines TRBV7-2 with TRBJ1-1; D not resolved. The ends were cut back, 0 bases at V and 1 base at J, with 6 bases in the middle. CDR3 length equals 14 residues. Germline V gene lookup returns CDR1 SGHTA and CDR2 FQGNSA. The CDR3 reads CASSLAAGNTEAFF. CDR3 nucleotides: TGTGCCAGCAGCTTAGCGGCGGGGAACACTGAAGCTTTCTTT.

The rearrangement joins TRBV11-2 to TRBJ1-2; the D is unclear. The CDR3 extends over 15 amino acids. Looked up from germline, CDR1 is SGHAT and CDR2 is FQNNGV. V was shortened by 0 bases and J by 2 bases, with 10 bases between the two germline ends. This CDR3 is CASSLEGATNYGYTF. Written as DNA, the CDR3 is TGTGCCAGCAGCTTAGAGGGAGCTACCAACTATGGCTACACCTTC.

This clonotype has at least ten counts. As DNA, the CDR3 is TGCAGTGCAAGGCCGGGAGGCCAGGGGGGTTACAATGAGCAGTTCTTC. Amino acid sequence: CSARPGGQGGYNEQFF. The chain has TRBV20-1 and TRBJ2-1; D possibly uses TRBD1 or TRBD2 (7 bases each). The ends were cut back, 6 bases at V and 4 bases at J, with 22 bases in the middle. The CDR3 has 16 amino acids. Per the germline V gene, CDR1 is DFQATT and CDR2 is SNEGSKA (reference sequence).

This clonotype was found many times. The CDR3 reads CASSSSGPTEQYF. For the CDR3, the DNA is TGTGCCAGCAGCTCTTCGGGTCCTACGGAGCAGTACTTC. The V gene is TRBV7-3, the J gene TRBJ2-7, with D hard to call. The CDR3 sequence is 13 residues long. Looked up from germline, CDR1 is SGHTA and CDR2 is FQGTGA. The V and J ends lost 4 bases and 7 bases respectively, with 14 bases between them.

This clonotype appeared many times. The chain couples TRBV11-2 to TRBJ2-1, with D perhaps matching TRBD1 or TRBD2 (6 bases each). From germline, CDR1 is SGHAT and CDR2 FQNNGV. V lost 5 bases and J lost 5, with 10 bases in between. The CDR3 has 13 residues. The CDR3 bases are TGTGCCAGCAGCGCGGGACAAAACAATGAGCAGTTCTTC. Translation: CASSAGQNNEQFF.

The CDR3 DNA reads TGTGCCAGCAGCCAAGGATGGACAGGGACGGATGAAGCTTTCTTT. Its protein is CASSQGWTGTDEAFF. J is TRBJ1-1 and V is TRBV3-1; 8 nucleotides agree with TRBD1. The CDR3 is 15 amino acids. Germline CDR1 reads LGHDT; CDR2 reads YNNKEL (reference sequence). J was trimmed by 7 bases and V by 1 base; bases with no gene match: 8.

As regards this clonotype: Possible read error: a much larger clone is one base away. The genes are TRBV27 and TRBJ2-7; D unresolved. The CDR3 is 13 amino acids. Germline CDR1 reads MNHEY; CDR2 reads SMNVEV (reference sequence). CDR3: CANSFGYLYEQYF. The CDR3 DNA reads as TGTGCCAACAGTTTTGGGTATCTCTACGAGCAGTACTTC.

The rearrangement links TRBV7-8 to TRBJ2-7, with D perhaps being TRBD1 or TRBD2 (5 bases each). CDR1 is SGHVS and CDR2 is FQNEAQ in the germline V gene. Between the trimmed V and J ends, which lost 8 bases and 2 bases, there was a span of 13 bases. The CDR3 has 13 residues. The DNA for the CDR3 is TGTGCCAGCGGCAGACGGGACCCCTACGAGCAGTACTTC. Translated: CASGRRDPYEQYF.

This clonotype was counted ten times or more. The CDR3: CASSLGVLVSYNEQFF. CDR3 bases: TGTGCCAGCAGCTTGGGGGTGCTGGTATCCTACAATGAGCAGTTCTTC. The chain recombines TRBV7-2 with TRBJ2-1; possibly TRBD1 or TRBD2 for D (5 bases each). This CDR3 has 16 amino acids. CDR1 and CDR2 from the germline V gene are SGHTA and FQGNSA. V lost 3 bases and J 1 base, leaving 13 bases between the germline ends.

This clonotype was seen repeatedly, ten times or more. This rearrangement joins TRBV3-2 to TRBJ2-2; the listed D gene, TRBD2, was not tested against the DNA. TRBV3-2 is an annotated pseudogene. The CDR3 runs to 16 residues. CDR3 sequence: CASSQVPRENTGELFF. In DNA, the CDR3 is TGTGCCAGCAGCCAAGTTCCGCGGGAGAACACCGGGGAGCTGTTTTTT.

This clonotype showed up just a few times. This chain uses TRBV2 with TRBJ2-1; D gene ambiguous. Trimming cost V 3 bases and J 2 bases, with 2 bases left between them. The CDR3 is 12 residues long. Germline values: CDR1 SNHLY, CDR2 FYNNEI. The DNA of the CDR3 is TGTGCCAGCAGTGACGCCTACAATGAGCAGTTCTTC. Translated: CASSDAYNEQFF.

In its sample, this clonotype ranks as medium-sized (0.01 to 0.1%). The chain uses TRBV29-1 and TRBJ2-2; D possibly corresponds to TRBD1 (5 bases). The CDR3 contains 14 residues. The germline V and J ends were trimmed by 6 bases and 4 bases, with 15 bases remaining between them. CDR1 is SQVTM and CDR2 is ANQGSEA in the germline V gene. CDR3 protein: CSVWAGLGTGELFF. In DNA form, the CDR3 reads TGCAGCGTCTGGGCAGGGTTGGGCACCGGGGAGCTGTTTTTT.

Turning to this clonotype: Just one base apart from a much larger clone, this may be a read error. The V call is TRBV6-2 or TRBV6-3, the J call TRBJ2-1, with 7 positions matching TRBD2. Germline CDR1 MNHEY, CDR2 SVGEGT. The CDR3 has 12 residues. Trimming removed 4 bases from V and 16 bases from J; junction bases left unmatched: 10. This CDR3 is CASSFPGLWFFF. CDR3 coding DNA: TGTGCCAGCAGTTTTCCGGGACTATGGTTTTTCTTC.

The chain has TRBV4-3 and TRBJ1-2; D is uncertain. Trimming left V 1 base short and J 2 bases short, with 11 bases between. Per the germline V gene, CDR1 is LGHNA and CDR2 is YSLEER. The CDR3 is 15 residues long. CDR3 sequence: CASSQGRQRNYGYTF. In nucleotides, the CDR3 is TGCGCCAGCAGCCAAGGGCGGCAGCGAAACTATGGCTACACCTTC.

This clonotype came up many times. The genes are TRBV5-4 and TRBJ2-5, with D perhaps TRBD2 (6 bases). The V and J ends lost 1 base and 5 bases respectively, with 15 bases between them. The CDR3 is made up of 15 amino acids. Germline values: CDR1 SGHNT, CDR2 YYREEE (reference sequence). CDR3 sequence reads: CASSLRRVKGETQYF. In DNA form, the CDR3 reads TGTGCCAGCAGCTTGAGGAGGGTCAAGGGGGAGACCCAGTACTTC.

Ten or more counts support this clonotype. J is TRBJ2-5 and V is TRBV29-1, with D perhaps given as TRBD1 or TRBD2 (6 bases each). Germline lookup yields CDR1 SQVTM and CDR2 ANQGSEA. The V end was cut by 4 bases, the J end by 7 bases, with 13 bases between. The CDR3 length is 12 residues. Here the CDR3 DNA reads TGCAGCGTTGGGTCCGGGGGCGGGACCCAGTACTTC. This codes for CSVGSGGGTQYF. The variable domain in full, completed from reference TRBV29-1 and TRBJ2-5, reads SAVISQKPSRDICQRGTSLTIQCQVDSQVTMMFWYRQQPGQSLTLIATANQGSEATYESGFVIDKFPISRPNLTFSTLTVSNMSPEDSSIYLCSVGSGGGTQYFGPGTRLLVL.

This clonotype qualifies as medium-sized. This rearrangement joins TRBV11-1 to TRBJ2-5; D call uncertain. CDR3 length equals 14 residues. V was shortened by 1 base and J by 3 bases, with 9 bases between the two germline ends. Germline V CDR1 and CDR2: SGHAT, FQDESV (reference sequence). The CDR3 loop reads CASSLGLHKETQYF. CDR3 sequence (DNA): TGTGCCAGCAGCTTAGGACTTCACAAAGAGACCCAGTACTTC.

The chain couples TRBV18 to TRBJ2-7; 11 bases are a match to TRBD1. The germline CDR1 and CDR2 sequences are KGHSH and LQKENI. Unmatched junction bases numbered 7, after V lost 1 base and J lost 5 bases. This CDR3 contains 16 residues. This CDR3 is CASSPLRTGGKDEQYV. CDR3 DNA: TGTGCCAGCTCACCACTTAGGACAGGGGGCAAGGACGAGCAGTACGTC.

V is TRBV4-3 and J is TRBJ1-6; D call uncertain. The CDR3 totals 17 residues. Germline-derived CDR1 and CDR2 are LGHNA and YSLEER. The germline V and J ends were trimmed by 0 bases and 0 bases, with 9 bases remaining between them. The CDR3: CASSQELESSYNSPLHF. As DNA, the CDR3 is TGCGCCAGCAGCCAAGAATTAGAGAGCTCCTATAATTCACCCCTCCACTTT.

This clonotype was recorded at least ten times. The chain combines TRBV7-9 with TRBJ2-1; 8 positions agree with TRBD2. The CDR3 is made up of 15 amino acids. Germline loops: CDR1 SEHNR, CDR2 FQNEAQ (reference sequence). J lost 6 bases, V lost 8 bases, and 12 bases had no gene match. In nucleotides, the CDR3 is TGTGCCAGCTCCAGCGGGGGCAGTCTTTCCAATGAGCAGTTCTTC. Its translation is CASSSGGSLSNEQFF.

This clonotype was seen a few times. The chain uses TRBV4-1 and TRBJ1-5, with D perhaps matching TRBD1 (6 bases). The V gene's germline CDR1 is MGHRA and CDR2 YSYEKL. The CDR3 is made up of 15 amino acids. Between the trimmed V and J ends, which lost 1 base and 7 bases, there was a span of 14 bases. The CDR3 nucleotides read TGCGCCAGCAGCCAAGGGACACAGGGAAGGCAGCCCCAGCATTTT. Protein: CASSQGTQGRQPQHF.

This clonotype was counted many times. This sequence joins TRBV11-2 and TRBJ2-3; 9 bases are shared with TRBD2. J lost 6 bases, V lost 6 bases, and 10 bases had no gene match. CDR1 SGHAT and CDR2 FQNNGV come from the germline V gene. This CDR3 region has 15 residues. Here the CDR3 DNA reads TGTGCCAGCAGGGTTAGCGGGGGACCTTATGATACGCAGTATTTT. It translates to CASRVSGGPYDTQYF.

This clonotype was recorded at least ten times. The chain employs TRBV20-1 and TRBJ2-2, with D maybe TRBD2 (6 bases). The CDR3 covers 13 residues. The germline V and J ends were trimmed by 1 base and 7 bases, with 10 bases remaining between them. Germline CDR1 reads DFQATT; CDR2 reads SNEGSKA (reference sequence). The CDR3 spells CSARVGGDGELFF. CDR3 nucleotides: TGCAGTGCTAGAGTAGGCGGGGACGGGGAGCTGTTTTTT.